Given below is one TCR beta chain in context. The record originates from a study of early T cells in non-severe SARS-CoV-2 infection. Each CDR3 protein gets one entry after TCRdb re-called the 5' RACE reads with MiXCR. Among roughly 56,000 distinct CDR3 sequences listed, roughly an eighth were seen once. Source material: whole blood. This TCR derives from an adult who was a healthcare worker with PCR-confirmed SARS-CoV-2 infection or an uninfected control (not recorded which).

The CDR3 loop is CTSSQGYVGLYEQYF. The CDR3 DNA reads TGCACCAGCAGCCAAGGGTACGTGGGACTTTACGAGCAGTACTTC. V usage is TRBV1 and J usage is TRBJ2-7; the table calls TRBD2, which could not be checked here. TRBV1 is noted as a pseudogene. The CDR3 has 15 residues.